This T cell receptor (beta chain) is from a study of shared clonotypes between healthy human individuals (dated by TCRdb to the early 2020s). As for the study more broadly: The cohort comprised two women and three men aged 18 to 49 years. To estimate repertoire size and how much clonotype sharing occurs between individuals, the study deeply sequenced the blood TCR repertoires of 5 or 6 healthy adults. Between about 0.8 and 9 billion PBMCs per donor were obtained by leukapheresis. For each donor, CD4 naive and CD4 memory were each given three plates, CD8 naive was given two plates, and CD8 memory was given one plate. To increase sequencing depth and limit assay-specific biases, TCR repertoire library preparation and sequencing were carried out by different laboratories using diverse techniques. Overall study results and their limits: Incomplete sequencing was indicated by rarefaction of sorted-subset datasets, despite the large sequencing depth. Only blood was sampled, and tissue TCR repertoires likely differ from those in blood. Larger estimated clonotype richness was generally found for naive subsets than for memory subsets. Clonotypes shared by all four sorted-subset donors showed higher generation probabilities than non-shared clonotypes. Across a handful of donors, approximately 5% of naive CD4, 3.5% of naive CD8, approximately 2.5% of memory CD4, and 0.3% to 0.45% of memory CD8 clonotypes were shared. Because the study included only a small number of donors, the genetic and exposure-history diversity represented was limited. Based on pairwise subsampling, the degree of clonotype sharing among donors was expected to be affected by sequencing depth.

The donors were healthy, HIV-negative adults with no recently reported acute infections or vaccinations. All donors were Caucasian adults living in Nashville, Tennessee, USA. CD4+ T cells were enriched by magnetic negative selection, after which naive cells were positively selected on CD45RA and the negative fraction was taken as the memory subset. After blood collection by leukapheresis, PBMCs were isolated using Ficoll-Histopaque density gradient centrifugation and then cryopreserved in the vapor phase of liquid nitrogen. Purity and quantity of every magnetically sorted T cell population were checked by analytical flow cytometry. Each sorted fraction had its genomic DNA isolated and then quantified by UV absorbance on a Nanodrop 2000c. TCR CDR3 regions were amplified from genomic DNA by multiplex PCR using the deep immunoSEQ assay. Extracted genomic DNA from each cell subset was spread evenly across all wells of several immunoSEQ 96-well plates, with each plate serving as a replicate. Each replicate PCR for sorted subsets received 200 ng genomic DNA, equal to 30,000 or so T cell genomes. Purified libraries were quantified with a Qubit 3.0 fluorometer, sized on a Bioanalyzer 2100, and re-quantified with the KAPA Library Quantification kit. Every immunoSEQ 96-well plate was sequenced on a separate single-read 150-cycle Illumina NextSeq 550 flow cell. Per the source publication's procedure: Because the immunoSEQ output held only junctional sequences and lacked quality scores, the filtering could not match the filtering applied to full-length reads. Sequences were annotated with PyIR, a Python wrapper for IgBLAST v1.9, using IMGT germline references to assign V/J genes and CDR3. Reads with weak V/J assignments (E-value above 1e-6), missing CDR3, stop codons, out-of-frame junctions, or ambiguous translated residues were removed. V3J clonotypes were defined as sequences sharing an identical inferred V gene, J gene, and CDR3 amino acid sequence. The percentage overlap between two repertoires was calculated by dividing the number of shared unique clonotypes by the size of the smaller repertoire. Repertoire richness was assessed with RTK rarefaction, the Chao1 estimator, and Recon v2.1 estimates of unobserved clonotypes. Generation probabilities were computed with OLGA for all TCRbeta clonotypes obtained by the gDNA method from several donors. The immuneACCESS repertoire file appears here via TCRdb, limited to in-frame rearrangements. These files lack a portion of the clones; in checked studies, under half of the deficit traces to unresolved V genes, and the cause of the others is not known. V, J and clone size are taken as reported in that table, and D and trimming were inferred from the DNA itself. This sample holds a few hundred thousand clones; 95% to 98% were observed only once. The ten largest clones capture less than 0.065% of the sample.

In regard to this clone: The target of this receptor is not known. Per-base qualities were not stored, and no clone one base away is much larger.

From a lookup of the germline V gene, CDR1 and CDR2 are SGHDT and YYEEEE. Trimming at the junction amounts to 3 bases on V and 1 base on J, and the germline ends lie 3 bases apart. The CDR3 goes from the cysteine to the phenylalanine over 12 residues. Only CDR3 DNA remains: 36 bases, in frame from the first base. This TCR was sampled from a woman between 25 and 40 years old in good health. The sequencing input was naive CD4+ T cells sorted from blood. In light of the paper, this sample's cell subset or site label describes: CD45RA+ positively selected. The chain was built from TRBV5-6 and TRBJ2-3; the D gene cannot be named for sure. The CDR3 sequence is CASSWGTDTQYF. Here is the DNA: TGTGCCAGCAGCTGGGGCACAGATACGCAGTATTTT. Reference TRBV5-6 and TRBJ2-3 genes cover what lies past the CDR3, so the full variable domain is DAGVTQSPTHLIKTRGQQVTLRCSPKSGHDTVSWYQQALGQGPQFIFQYYEEEERQRGNFPDRFSGHQFPNYSSELNVNALLLGDSALYLCASSWGTDTQYFGPGTRLTVL.